The 6 T cell receptor beta chains presented below share a single source sample, sequenced in a study of cytomegalovirus exposure and HLA in healthy donors (dated by TCRdb to about 2017). Library preparation used the immunoSEQ multiplex PCR assay. For the multiplex PCR, a mixture combining 60 forward primers for TCR Vbeta segments and 13 reverse primers for TCR Jbeta segments was used. In TCRdb, the immuneACCESS table is reduced to in-frame sequences with V and J assigned. These tables do not hold every clone; where another copy was compared, an unresolved V gene accounts for under half, and the others remain unexplained. The sample includes some 130,000 clones, with 79% observed a single time. The ten largest clones represent around 7% of the sample. Sequenced sample: PBMCs. The receptors shown here come from a man aged 40-49 years in good health and CMV-seropositive.

The chain joins TRBV11-2 to TRBJ1-1; 7 bases align to TRBD1. The CDR3 covers 14 residues. Germline trimming cut 6 bases from V and 1 base from J; bases unmatched to any gene: 5. CDR1 and CDR2 (germline): SGHAT, FQNNGV. Written as DNA, the CDR3 is TGTGCCAGCAGACCAGGGGGAGCGAACACTGAAGCTTTCTTT. Its translation is CASRPGGANTEAFF.

This chain links TRBV27 with TRBJ1-1, with D possibly being TRBD1 (5 bases). With 5 bases removed from V and 6 bases from J, the gap between germline ends came to 19 bases. The CDR3 runs to 15 residues. Germline V lookup: CDR1 MNHEY, CDR2 SMNVEV (reference sequence). The CDR3 loop reads CASSLLGGVSSEAFF. The CDR3 DNA reads as TGTGCCAGCAGTCTCCTGGGGGGTGTCTCTTCTGAAGCTTTCTTT.

The genes are TRBV21-1 and TRBJ2-1; the D call TRBD2 from the table was never checked on the DNA. TRBV21-1 is flagged as a pseudogene. The CDR3 length is 15 residues. CDR3 protein: CARTNSGSSYNEQFF. The CDR3 DNA reads TGTGCCCGGACCAATAGCGGGAGCTCCTACAATGAGCAGTTCTTC.

This clone was seen only a few times. This rearrangement joins TRBV27 to TRBJ2-7; a weak D match, TRBD1 (5 bases). V gave up 3 bases and J gave up 3 bases, with 12 bases separating them. The CDR3 runs 14 residues. Germline values: CDR1 MNHEY, CDR2 SMNVEV (reference sequence). The CDR3: CASSFWQGFYEQYF. The CDR3 nucleotides are TGTGCCAGCAGTTTTTGGCAGGGCTTCTACGAGCAGTACTTC.

V is TRBV10-2 and J is TRBJ1-1, with D uncertain. V was pared by 3 bases and J by 6 bases, with 8 bases between. The CDR3 consists of 12 residues. Germline CDR1 reads WSHSY; CDR2 reads SAAADI. CDR3 region: CASSDRVAEAFF. The CDR3 DNA reads TGCGCCAGCAGTGACCGGGTTGCTGAAGCTTTCTTT.

DNA of the CDR3: TGTGCCAGCAGTTTATCAGATTACTACAATGAGCAGTTCTTC. Translation gives CASSLSDYYNEQFF. The chain carries TRBV28 and TRBJ2-1; D gene ambiguous. V dropped 1 base and J dropped 3 bases, with 7 bases sitting between them. Germline CDR1 is MDHEN and CDR2 is SYDVKM. The CDR3 has 14 residues.